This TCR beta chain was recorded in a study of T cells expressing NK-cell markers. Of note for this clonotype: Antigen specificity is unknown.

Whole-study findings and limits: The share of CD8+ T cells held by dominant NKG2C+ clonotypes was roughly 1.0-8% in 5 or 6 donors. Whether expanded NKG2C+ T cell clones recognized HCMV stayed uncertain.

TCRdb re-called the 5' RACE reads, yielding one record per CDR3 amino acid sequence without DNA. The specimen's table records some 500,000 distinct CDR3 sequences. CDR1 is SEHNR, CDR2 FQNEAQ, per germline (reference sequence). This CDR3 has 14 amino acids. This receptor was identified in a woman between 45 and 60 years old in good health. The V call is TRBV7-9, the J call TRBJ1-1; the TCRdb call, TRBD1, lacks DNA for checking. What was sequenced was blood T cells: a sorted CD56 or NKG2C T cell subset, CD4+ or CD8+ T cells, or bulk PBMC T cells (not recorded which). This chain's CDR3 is CASSHEPGFTEAFF.